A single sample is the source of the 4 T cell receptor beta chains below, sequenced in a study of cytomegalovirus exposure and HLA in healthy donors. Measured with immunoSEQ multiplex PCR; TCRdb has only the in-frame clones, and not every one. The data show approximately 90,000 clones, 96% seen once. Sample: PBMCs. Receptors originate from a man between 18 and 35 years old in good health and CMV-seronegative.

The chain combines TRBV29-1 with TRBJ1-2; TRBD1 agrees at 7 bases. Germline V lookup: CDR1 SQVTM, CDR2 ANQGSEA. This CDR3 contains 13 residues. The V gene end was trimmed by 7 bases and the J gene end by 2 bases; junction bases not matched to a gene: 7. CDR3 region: CSAVMGQNYGYTF. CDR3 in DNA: TGCAGCGCCGTCATGGGACAGAACTATGGCTACACCTTC. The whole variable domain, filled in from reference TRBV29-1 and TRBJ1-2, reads SAVISQKPSRDICQRGTSLTIQCQVDSQVTMMFWYRQQPGQSLTLIATANQGSEATYESGFVIDKFPISRPNLTFSTLTVSNMSPEDSSIYLCSAVMGQNYGYTFGSGTRLTVV.

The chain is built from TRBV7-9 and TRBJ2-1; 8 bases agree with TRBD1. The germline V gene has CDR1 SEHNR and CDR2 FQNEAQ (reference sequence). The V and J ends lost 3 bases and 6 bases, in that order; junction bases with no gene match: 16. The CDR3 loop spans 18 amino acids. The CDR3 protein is CASSFVQRTGIAGNEQFF. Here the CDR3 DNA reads TGTGCCAGCAGCTTCGTCCAAAGGACAGGGATTGCCGGCAATGAGCAGTTCTTC.

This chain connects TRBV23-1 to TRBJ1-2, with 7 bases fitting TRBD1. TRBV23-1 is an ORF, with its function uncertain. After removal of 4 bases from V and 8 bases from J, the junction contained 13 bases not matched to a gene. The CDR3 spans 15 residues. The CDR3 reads CASSLLDRALRGYTF. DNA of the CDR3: TGCGCCAGCAGTCTTTTAGACAGGGCTCTACGGGGCTACACCTTC.

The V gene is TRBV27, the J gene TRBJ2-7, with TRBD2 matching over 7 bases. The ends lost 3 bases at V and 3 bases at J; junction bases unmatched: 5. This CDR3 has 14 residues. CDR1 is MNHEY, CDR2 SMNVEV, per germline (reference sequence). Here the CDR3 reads CASSLASGDYEQYF. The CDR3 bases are TGTGCCAGCAGTTTGGCTAGCGGAGACTACGAGCAGTACTTC.